The present T cell receptor beta chain was sequenced within a study of shared clonotypes between healthy human individuals. Study observations and caveats: Although depth was large, rarefaction showed that sequencing of the sorted subsets was incomplete. Genetic and exposure-history diversity was limited by the small donor number.

V lost 11 bases and J 7 bases, leaving 17 bases between the germline ends. From germline, CDR1 is MDHEN and CDR2 SYDVKM. This CDR3 contains 12 residues. Turning to this clone: The antigen remains undetermined.

In the authors' methods: ImmunoSEQ gave junction-only sequences without quality scores, so filtering differed. Clones were read by immunoSEQ multiplex PCR, and TCRdb kept only the in-frame ones, dropping some. V, J and clone size were drawn from that table, and D and trimming were deduced from the DNA. The sample has 1.5 million to 1.9 million clones, 95% to 99% seen once. Source material: naive CD4+ T cells sorted from blood. The subset is: CD45RA+ positively selected. The rearrangement links TRBV28 to TRBJ1-2; no reliable D call. The receptor comes from a young man in good health. The CDR3 loop reads CASGIGRAGYTF. CDR3 DNA sequence: TGTGCCTCCGGAATAGGACGTGCTGGCTACACCTTC.